The 5 T cell receptor beta chains below come from one sample, sequenced in a study of response to subunit inactivated influenza vaccine. TCRdb used MiXCR to reprocess the RT-PCR reads, holding one entry per CDR3 protein. The sample yields fewer than 700,000 distinct CDR3 sequences, under 15% seen once. This sample comprised PBMCs from blood, obtained 45 days after vaccination. The source is a man aged 45-60 years who received an inactivated influenza vaccine.

V gene TRBV20-1 combines with J gene TRBJ2-2; D is possibly TRBD2 (6 bases). Germline lookup yields CDR1 DFQATT and CDR2 SNEGSKA (reference sequence). V was shortened by 6 bases and J by 4 bases, with 15 bases between the two germline ends. This CDR3 is 14 amino acids long. CDR3 nucleotides: TGCAGTGCAATTCTAGGGGAGGCCACCGGGGAGCTGTTTTTT. Its protein is CSAILGEATGELFF.

A few counts support this clonotype. Here the CDR3 DNA reads TGTGCCACCCGAGAGACTGACTTCTCCTACGAGCAGTACTTC. Protein: CATRETDFSYEQYF. This chain links TRBV27 with TRBJ2-7; D is ambiguous. The CDR3 is 14 amino acids. V was pared by 10 bases and J by 0 bases, with 16 bases between. Germline V gene lookup returns CDR1 MNHEY and CDR2 SMNVEV (reference sequence).

The genes are TRBV29-1 and TRBJ2-1; TRBD1 agrees at 7 bases. CDR3 length equals 14 residues. V was pared by 6 bases and J by 4 bases, with 9 bases of the junction left unmatched. Germline V gene data show CDR1 as SQVTM and CDR2 as ANQGSEA. Here the CDR3 reads CSVSRDRKYNEQFF. In DNA form, the CDR3 reads TGCAGCGTATCCAGGGACAGAAAGTACAATGAGCAGTTCTTC.

The chain links TRBV4-3 to TRBJ1-1, with TRBD1 matching over 7 bases. The CDR3 consists of 15 residues. V was clipped by 0 bases and J by 1 base; unmatched bases: 2. Germline values: CDR1 LGHNA, CDR2 YSLEER. CDR3 coding DNA: TGCGCCAGCAGCCAAGACACAGGGGAGAACACTGAAGCTTTCTTT. Its translation: CASSQDTGENTEAFF.

The CDR3 DNA follows: TGTGCCAGCGCTACTCGGACTAGCGGGGTGGAGGGTAGTGAGCAGTTCTTC. As protein: CASATRTSGVEGSEQFF. The V gene is TRBV12-3 or TRBV12-4, the J gene TRBJ2-1; 12 nucleotides match TRBD2. This CDR3 is 17 amino acids long. With 8 bases clipped from V and 9 bases from J, the junction kept 17 bases outside the gene matches.